These 30 T cell receptor beta chains came from one sample sequenced in a study of graft-versus-host responses after intestinal transplantation (dated by TCRdb to about 2021). The protocol used for the library was the immunoSEQ multiplex PCR assay. TCRdb provides this immuneACCESS table in a form limited to in-frame rearrangements. Some clones are lacking; in checked studies, under half of them reflect an unresolved V gene, and why the rest are absent is not known. A total of approximately 100,000 clones appear in this sample, 86% of them only once. The ten largest clones take up under 1.5% of the sample. This specimen consisted of PBMCs, obtained 255 days after intestinal transplant. The receptors here all came from a human patient who received an intestinal transplant, so some T cells may come from the graft donor.

J is TRBJ2-1 and V is TRBV5-5; 9 nucleotides align to TRBD1. CDR1 is SGHKS and CDR2 is YYEKEE in the germline V gene (reference sequence). V was pared by 3 bases and J by 7 bases, with 8 bases of the junction left unmatched. The CDR3 spans 15 residues. CDR3 sequence: CASSSNTGGKNEQFF. The CDR3 region has the DNA TGTGCCAGCAGCTCCAATACAGGGGGCAAAAATGAGCAGTTCTTC.

The J gene is TRBJ1-1, the V gene TRBV6-6; maybe TRBD1 (6 bases). The CDR3 loop spans 13 amino acids. Trimming took off 10 bases at V and 3 bases at J, with 15 bases between the two ends. Germline V gene lookup returns CDR1 MNHNY and CDR2 SVGAGI (reference sequence). CDR3 nucleotide sequence: TGTGCCATCAAGAACAGGGAGGACACTGAAGCTTTCTTT. Encoded protein: CAIKNREDTEAFF.

This rearrangement joins TRBV4-1 to TRBJ2-7; D is undetermined. The CDR3 runs to 13 residues. Looked up from germline, CDR1 is MGHRA and CDR2 is YSYEKL. Trimming shortened V by 0 bases and J by 10 bases, and 13 bases separated the two germline ends. The CDR3 DNA is TGCGCCAGCAGCCAAGATGTCATGCGTCTACAGTACTTC. It yields the protein CASSQDVMRLQYF.

The chain joins TRBV7-9 to TRBJ2-3, with 12 bases identical to TRBD2. The CDR3 has 15 amino acids. From germline, CDR1 is SEHNR and CDR2 FQNEAQ (reference sequence). J gave up 3 bases and V 6 bases, and 4 bases lay outside the gene matches. The CDR3 DNA sequence: TGTGCCAGCAGTCGGACTAGCGGGATAACAGATACGCAGTATTTT. This translates into CASSRTSGITDTQYF.

The chain is built from TRBV2 and TRBJ1-1, with no clear D. Trimming stripped 8 bases from V and 0 bases from J, with 13 bases between. Germline lookup yields CDR1 SNHLY and CDR2 FYNNEI. The CDR3 covers 14 residues. The CDR3 is CASGPLGMNTEAFF. In DNA, the CDR3 is TGTGCCAGCGGACCATTGGGGATGAACACTGAAGCTTTCTTT.

The CDR3 DNA is TGTGCCACCAGCAGGGGCCCCTCTTCACCCCTCCACTTT. It specifies CATSRGPSSPLHF. J is TRBJ1-6 and V is TRBV15, with D uncertain. The germline V gene encodes CDR1 LNHNV and CDR2 YYDKDF (reference sequence). The V end was cut by 3 bases, the J end by 9 bases, with 9 bases between. This CDR3 contains 13 residues. Variable domain in full (rest from reference TRBV15 and TRBJ1-6): DAMVIQNPRYQVTQFGKPVTLSCSQTLNHNVMYWYQQKSSQAPKLLFHYYDKDFNNEADTPDNFQSRRPNTSFCFLDIRSPGLGDTAMYLCATSRGPSSPLHFGNGTRLTVT.

The rearrangement uses TRBV6-5 and TRBJ1-2; D remains unclear. Germline loops: CDR1 MNHEY, CDR2 SVGAGI. Trimming took off 6 bases at V and 2 bases at J, with 13 bases between the two ends. The CDR3 runs 14 residues. The CDR3 region is CASSRPPGNYGYTF. The CDR3 coding sequence is TGTGCCAGCAGCCGTCCCCCCGGGAACTATGGCTACACCTTC.

This chain connects TRBV29-1 to TRBJ2-5; TRBD1 or TRBD2 may be the D gene (6 bases each). Germline V gene data show CDR1 as SQVTM and CDR2 as ANQGSEA. This CDR3 spans 15 amino acids. V was shortened by 6 bases and J by 2 bases, with 19 bases between the two germline ends. Here the CDR3 reads CSVDQWRGSQETQYF. CDR3 DNA sequence: TGCAGCGTCGATCAATGGAGGGGGTCGCAAGAGACCCAGTACTTC.

This clone was seen only a few times. V is TRBV7-9 and J is TRBJ1-1, with 9 bases that match TRBD1. The germline V gene encodes CDR1 SEHNR and CDR2 FQNEAQ (reference sequence). V gave up 1 base and J gave up 8 bases; unmatched junction bases: 8. The CDR3 spans 15 residues. The CDR3 region has the DNA TGTGCCAGCAGCTTAGGACAGGGGGATGATGTGGAAGCTTTCTTT. Translating it yields CASSLGQGDDVEAFF.

The chain is built from TRBV5-1 and TRBJ2-1; D perhaps matches TRBD2 (6 bases). This CDR3 has 12 amino acids. The V end lost 5 bases, the J end lost 5 bases, and 8 bases lay between the germline ends. Germline values: CDR1 SGHRS, CDR2 YFSETQ. In DNA form, the CDR3 reads TGCGCCAGCAGGGAGGGGAACAATGAGCAGTTCTTC. Translated: CASREGNNEQFF.

The gene calls are TRBV6-6 and TRBJ1-5; 8 nucleotides align to TRBD1. The CDR3 runs 13 residues. The germline CDR1 and CDR2 sequences are MNHNY and SVGAGI (reference sequence). Germline trimming cut 7 bases from V and 6 bases from J; bases unmatched to any gene: 5. The CDR3 spells CASTGGRVQPQHF. The CDR3 nucleotides are TGTGCCAGCACAGGGGGCCGCGTTCAGCCCCAGCATTTT.

The gene calls are TRBV5-1 and TRBJ2-2; tentatively, D is TRBD1 or TRBD2 (5 bases each). CDR1 is SGHRS and CDR2 is YFSETQ in the germline V gene. The CDR3 loop spans 17 amino acids. V was shortened by 0 bases and J by 4 bases, with 16 bases between the two germline ends. CDR3 sequence (DNA): TGCGCCAGCAGCTTGGGCCACCTTGGGGGAGTCACCGGGGAGCTGTTTTTT. Translating it yields CASSLGHLGGVTGELFF.

This chain uses TRBV28 with TRBJ1-1, with 8 bases matching TRBD1. The CDR3 is made up of 14 amino acids. Germline assignment: CDR1 MDHEN and CDR2 SYDVKM. Unmatched junction bases numbered 3, after V lost 3 bases and J lost 3 bases. Written as DNA, the CDR3 is TGTGCCAGCAGTTTGACGGACAGGGACACTGAAGCTTTCTTT. Residues: CASSLTDRDTEAFF.

The V call is TRBV10-1, the J call TRBJ2-3; the D gene is possibly TRBD1 (6 bases). Trimming took off 5 bases at V and 2 bases at J, with 11 bases between the two ends. In germline, CDR1 is WNHNN, CDR2 SYGVQD (reference sequence). There are 14 residues in the CDR3. The CDR3 reads CASSPGHATDTQYF. DNA of the CDR3: TGCGCCAGCAGTCCGGGACACGCCACAGATACGCAGTATTTT.

This rearrangement joins TRBV5-1 to TRBJ1-2, with D unclear. Germline CDR1 reads SGHRS; CDR2 reads YFSETQ. This CDR3 is 12 amino acids long. V dropped 4 bases and J dropped 5 bases, with 9 bases sitting between them. The CDR3 region has the DNA TGCGCCAGCAGCGCCAGCTTATATGGCTACACCTTC. Its protein is CASSASLYGYTF.

The chain employs TRBV5-5 and TRBJ2-2, with 8 nucleotides matching TRBD1. This CDR3 comprises 16 residues. From germline, CDR1 is SGHKS and CDR2 YYEKEE (reference sequence). Losses at the gene ends were 3 bases for V and 7 bases for J; bases not matched to a gene: 11. The CDR3 loop reads CASSWTGSGVGGELFF. DNA for the CDR3: TGTGCCAGCAGCTGGACAGGGTCGGGAGTGGGCGGGGAGCTGTTTTTT.

The chain couples TRBV23-1 to TRBJ2-2; 13 bases line up with TRBD2. TRBV23-1 is placed among ORFs of uncertain function. Trimming at V came to 3 bases and at J to 1 base, leaving 14 bases not matched to a gene. The CDR3 spans 21 residues. This CDR3 is CASSHRPTSGRARENTGELFF. Here the CDR3 DNA reads TGCGCCAGCAGTCACCGCCCAACTAGCGGGAGGGCCCGGGAGAACACCGGGGAGCTGTTTTTT.

The rearrangement links TRBV28 to TRBJ2-2; D gene uncertain. This CDR3 is built from 15 residues. CDR1 is MDHEN, CDR2 SYDVKM, per germline. Trimming shortened V by 3 bases and J by 1 base, and 9 bases separated the two germline ends. The CDR3 sequence is CASSLVQENTGELFF. CDR3 sequence (DNA): TGTGCCAGCAGTTTGGTTCAGGAGAACACCGGGGAGCTGTTTTTT.

The chain combines TRBV7-2 with TRBJ2-5; the match to TRBD2 covers 8 bases. Germline trimming cut 5 bases from V and 0 bases from J; bases unmatched to any gene: 2. The CDR3 runs to 14 residues. Germline assignment: CDR1 SGHTA and CDR2 FQGNSA. Here the CDR3 reads CASSRGGNQETQYF. The DNA for the CDR3 is TGTGCCAGCAGCCGGGGGGGTAACCAAGAGACCCAGTACTTC. The full variable domain, its missing parts supplied by reference TRBV7-2 and TRBJ2-5, is GAGVSQSPSNKVTEKGKDVELRCDPISGHTALYWYRQSLGQGLEFLIYFQGNSAPDKSGLPSDRFSAERTGGSVSTLTIQRTQQEDSAVYLCASSRGGNQETQYFGPGTRLLVL.

The gene calls are TRBV4-2 and TRBJ2-3, with no clear D. This CDR3 region has 14 residues. Trimming took off 0 bases at V and 3 bases at J, with 7 bases between the two ends. The germline CDR1 and CDR2 sequences are LGHNA and YNFKEQ. The CDR3 DNA follows: TGTGCCAGCAGCCAAGATATGTTGACAGATACGCAGTATTTT. Translating it yields CASSQDMLTDTQYF.

This clone was found a few times. The chain is built from TRBV6-1 and TRBJ2-1; perhaps D is TRBD1 or TRBD2 (5 bases each). The CDR3 has 12 amino acids. Germline V lookup: CDR1 MNHNS, CDR2 SASEGT. V was pared by 5 bases and J by 9 bases, with 11 bases between. The CDR3 DNA is TGTGCCAGCAGTTTATCTGGGGGTGAGCAGTTCTTC. This translates into CASSLSGGEQFF.

CDR3 sequence: CASSIRQGYEQYF. The CDR3 nucleotides are TGTGCCAGTAGTATTCGGCAGGGCTACGAGCAGTACTTC. The V and J genes are TRBV19 and TRBJ2-7; a weak D match, TRBD1 (5 bases). The germline V gene encodes CDR1 LNHDA and CDR2 SQIVND (reference sequence). V shed 3 bases and J shed 3 bases, with 9 bases lying between them. The CDR3 contains 13 residues. The whole variable domain, filled in from reference TRBV19 and TRBJ2-7, reads DGGITQSPKYLFRKEGQNVTLSCEQNLNHDAMYWYRQDPGQGLRLIYYSQIVNDFQKGDIAEGYSVSREKKESFPLTVTSAQKNPTAFYLCASSIRQGYEQYFGPGTRLTVT.

CDR3 region: CASSPIAGKYNEQFF. The CDR3 nucleotides are TGTGCCAGCAGCCCAATAGCGGGGAAGTACAATGAGCAGTTCTTC. The J gene is TRBJ2-1, the V gene TRBV28; TRBD2 aligns across 8 bases. With 6 bases clipped from V and 4 bases from J, the junction kept 8 bases outside the gene matches. The CDR3 totals 15 residues. Germline V lookup: CDR1 MDHEN, CDR2 SYDVKM.

The chain uses TRBV6-1 and TRBJ2-7; D call uncertain. The CDR3 runs to 13 residues. Germline values: CDR1 MNHNS, CDR2 SASEGT. The ends were cut back, 0 bases at V and 4 bases at J, with 7 bases in the middle. CDR3 sequence: CASSEAPRYEQYF. The CDR3 DNA reads TGTGCCAGCAGTGAAGCGCCCAGATACGAGCAGTACTTC.

The chain recombines TRBV4-1 with TRBJ2-7; 10 nucleotides line up with TRBD1. Germline CDR1 reads MGHRA; CDR2 reads YSYEKL. Trimming removed 4 bases from V and 6 bases from J; junction bases left unmatched: 12. The CDR3 has 16 amino acids. In nucleotides, the CDR3 is TGCGCCAGCAGCCCGCCCGGCGGGGACAGGGGCCCCGAGCAGTACTTC. Protein sequence: CASSPPGGDRGPEQYF.

The genes are TRBV5-4 and TRBJ1-4; 8 positions match TRBD1. The CDR3 covers 14 residues. With V trimmed by 3 bases and J by 8 bases, 6 bases remained unmatched. Germline V lookup: CDR1 SGHNT, CDR2 YYREEE (reference sequence). CDR3 nucleotide sequence: TGTGCCAGCAGCTCCCGGGACAGGCAAGAAAAACTGTTTTTT. This codes for CASSSRDRQEKLFF.

The chain couples TRBV28 to TRBJ2-5; the match to TRBD1 covers 7 bases. The V gene's germline CDR1 is MDHEN and CDR2 SYDVKM. CDR3 size: 14 residues. The junction had 8 bases not matched to a gene; V was cut back by 6 bases and J by 4 bases. In DNA form, the CDR3 reads TGTGCCAGCAGCGGAAGGGGGCGGTTAGAGACCCAGTACTTC. It encodes CASSGRGRLETQYF.

For this clone: The same CDR3 is also encoded by other DNA sequences in this sample. The CDR3 loop is CASSLSGGSGELFF. CDR3 coding DNA: TGTGCCAGCAGTTTATCAGGGGGGTCCGGGGAGCTGTTTTTT. The chain combines TRBV28 with TRBJ2-2; D is perhaps TRBD1 (7 bases). Germline V gene data show CDR1 as MDHEN and CDR2 as SYDVKM. The CDR3 is made up of 14 amino acids. Trimming took off 1 base at V and 6 bases at J, with 9 bases between the two ends.

The chain uses TRBV19 and TRBJ2-7; 9 bases are shared with TRBD1. V shed 8 bases and J 12 bases; nucleotides not matched to a gene: 20. The CDR3 extends over 15 amino acids. The germline V gene has CDR1 LNHDA and CDR2 SQIVND (reference sequence). CDR3 loop: CASRPGDRDGEGPYF. The CDR3 DNA is TGTGCCAGTCGACCCGGGGACAGGGACGGAGAAGGGCCGTACTTC.

The chain links TRBV9 to TRBJ1-5; D possibly corresponds to TRBD1 (5 bases). The CDR3 totals 13 residues. The germline V gene has CDR1 SGDLS and CDR2 YYNGEE. The V end was cut by 4 bases, the J end by 3 bases, with 8 bases between. CDR3 sequence (DNA): TGTGCCAGCAGCAAGGGGTCCAATCAGCCCCAGCATTTT. Protein product: CASSKGSNQPQHF.